The T cell receptor (beta chain) described here comes from a study of Ad26.COV2.S vaccination and SARS-CoV-2 variants. The wider study: The donor belonged to the COV1001 Ad26.COV2.S trial arm. Ad26.COV2.S given intramuscularly, once or twice 56 days apart.

With regard to this clone: The antigen is undetermined.

Study-level points and caveats: Vaccinees and placebo recipients showed similar non-spike TCR breadth.

Germline CDR1 MNHEY, CDR2 SVGAGI. Trimming shortened V by 0 bases and J by 7 bases, and 16 bases separated the two germline ends. CDR3 length: 15 residues. Generated by immunoSEQ multiplex PCR, the TCRdb table keeps only in-frame clones and is missing some. Here the sample spans hundreds of thousands of clones, roughly 90% being singletons. Treatment of the sample: 19 received Ad26.COV2.S at low or high dose, single or two shots; 5 received placebo; per-sample allocation not given. All samples were drawn on day 63, counting from the first vaccine or placebo injection. The vaccine antigen was prefusion-stabilized Wuhan SARS-CoV-2 spike.

The chain joins TRBV6-5 to TRBJ2-7, with D tentatively TRBD2 (5 bases). The TCR originated in a person between 18 and 60 years old who received the Ad26.COV2.S COVID-19 vaccine or a placebo. The specimen was peripheral blood, collected in a trial of Ad26.COV2.S vaccine versus placebo. The CDR3 region is CASSYSYLAPYEQYF. The CDR3 bases are TGTGCCAGCAGTTACTCATATTTAGCGCCGTATGAGCAGTACTTC.